This T cell receptor beta chain was recorded in a study of blood T cell repertoires in COVID-19. As originally analysed: Cell counts per sample came from amplifying reference gene primers. Some clones are missing from TCRdb's copy, which holds only in-frame ones; the method was immunoSEQ multiplex PCR. Clone size and the V and J calls come from that table; the DNA yielded D and trimming. The sample has 120,000 or so clones, 82% seen once; the top ten hold 4% to 5.5%. The germline V gene encodes CDR1 SGHDN and CDR2 FVKESK. The CDR3 covers 16 residues. Trimming left V 1 base short and J 4 bases short, with 14 bases between.

The genes are TRBV14 and TRBJ2-1, with D possibly matching TRBD2 (6 bases). Sequenced input: peripheral blood. This TCR was recovered from a woman in her seventies with acute or convalescent COVID-19. The CDR3 coding sequence is TGTGCCAGCAGCCAAGTAACTAGCAGCGGGTACAATGAGCAGTTCTTC. Translated, it gives CASSQVTSSGYNEQFF.